This T cell receptor (beta chain) was sequenced in a study of beta chain features in type 1 diabetes. Study-level information: All of the samples together had 85 million to 130 million sorted cells examined. Regarding the study as a whole: Insertions were fewer and deletions more numerous at VDJ junctions in type 1 diabetes patients.

This clone was detected a few times. What it binds is unknown. Of the isolated RNA, all was reverse transcribed, and so the sequenced material was expressed TCRB transcripts. Sequencing used immunoSEQ multiplex PCR; TCRdb keeps in-frame clones, though not all of them. The sample yields roughly 300,000 clones, 12% to 15% seen once. Germline CDR1 is SGHNT and CDR2 is YENEEA. The V gene lost 5 bases and the J gene lost 10 bases, with 12 bases spanning the gap. The CDR3 contains 12 residues. Via the markers CD45RO/CCR7/CD25/CD127/CD95/CD27, stem cell-like memory, regulatory, central memory and naive CD4+ cells were sorted. Purity (above 95%) was reached by all sorted populations.

This clonotype was sampled from a man under 40 in good health. This chain links TRBV11-3 with TRBJ2-1, with D perhaps TRBD2 (6 bases). Sequencing was performed on central memory CD4+ T cells from blood. For the CDR3, the DNA is TGTGCCAGCAGCCAGACTAGGGGAGAGCAGTTCTTC. It yields the protein CASSQTRGEQFF.